This T cell receptor beta chain was captured by sequencing in a study of T cell responses to AZD1222 COVID-19 vaccine. Notes on the study in general: Repertoire samples came only from after the peak T cell response. Rises in breadth and depth of Spike-specific TCRs came after two AZD1222 doses. White British people made up most donors, females outnumbered males, and clonal diversity was possibly underestimated. With dominance at 160-218 and 743-854, vaccine-associated CD4 TCRs spanned spike.

This table comes from immunoSEQ multiplex PCR, and its TCRdb copy is limited to in-frame clones, with some not included. In the table there are some 150,000 clones, about 87% of which are singletons. As for this clone: The antigen remains undetermined.

V was clipped by 5 bases and J by 1 base, with 11 bases between them. The CDR3 loop spans 14 amino acids. Germline CDR1 reads SEHNR; CDR2 reads FQNEAQ (reference sequence). This specimen was peripheral blood, taken on day 0 of AZD1222 vaccination. The V and J genes are TRBV7-9 and TRBJ1-1; D remains unclear. The TCR was taken from an adult in good health. CDR3 protein: CASSPTGENTEAFF. Written as DNA, the CDR3 is TGTGCCAGCAGCCCTACCGGGGAGAACACTGAAGCTTTCTTT.